Below are 18 T cell receptor beta chains sequenced from a single sample in a study of T cell responses to AZD1222 COVID-19 vaccine. Profiled with immunoSEQ multiplex PCR; TCRdb holds only in-frame clones, not every one. The repertoire holds roughly 120,000 clones, with around 90% as singletons. Sequences were derived from peripheral blood, sampled 28 days after the second dose of the MenACWY control vaccine. These receptors were taken from an adult who received the MenACWY meningococcal vaccine as a control.

This chain joins TRBV28 and TRBJ2-3; the match to TRBD1 covers 8 bases. V lost 4 bases to trimming and J lost 2 bases; unmatched junction nucleotides: 8. This CDR3 contains 16 residues. CDR1 MDHEN and CDR2 SYDVKM come from the germline V gene. DNA for the CDR3: TGTGCCAGCAGTTCTGGGACAGGTCGCTTCACAGATACGCAGTATTTT. This gives the protein CASSSGTGRFTDTQYF.

This clone was observed a single time. This chain links TRBV4-1 with TRBJ2-7; 7 positions match TRBD2. The V gene's germline CDR1 is MGHRA and CDR2 YSYEKL. The CDR3 contains 14 residues. With V trimmed by 1 base and J by 4 bases, 4 bases remained unmatched. This CDR3 reads CASSQAGGSYEQYF. The CDR3 region has the DNA TGCGCCAGCAGCCAAGCGGGAGGAAGTTACGAGCAGTACTTC.

The chain uses TRBV4-2 and TRBJ1-2; perhaps TRBD1 as D (6 bases). The CDR3 has 14 amino acids. V was shortened by 1 base and J by 6 bases, with 12 bases between the two germline ends. CDR1 is LGHNA, CDR2 YNFKEQ, per germline. The CDR3 DNA sequence: TGTGCCAGCAGCCAAGGGAACAGGGAAAATGGCTACACCTTC. It is translated as CASSQGNRENGYTF.

The chain is built from TRBV11-2 and TRBJ2-2; D is ambiguous. The germline V gene encodes CDR1 SGHAT and CDR2 FQNNGV. V was clipped by 5 bases and J by 1 base, with 11 bases between them. The CDR3 length is 15 residues. CDR3 in amino acids: CASSSSAWNTGELFF. CDR3 nucleotides: TGTGCCAGCAGCAGCTCAGCGTGGAACACCGGGGAGCTGTTTTTT.

The rearrangement uses TRBV6-8 and TRBJ1-3; the D is unclear. The CDR3 is made up of 13 amino acids. V was pared by 5 bases and J by 8 bases, with 13 bases between. Germline CDR1 and CDR2: MNHGY and SAAAGT. The DNA for the CDR3 is TGTGCCAGCAGTAGCCTCAATGGTTACACCATATATTTT. This codes for CASSSLNGYTIYF.

The J gene is TRBJ2-1, the V gene TRBV12-5; a possible D gene is TRBD2 (6 bases). This CDR3 is built from 15 residues. Germline V CDR1 and CDR2: LGHNT, FRNRAP. V was cut by 2 bases and J by 4 bases, with 12 bases left in between. The DNA for the CDR3 is TGTGCTAGTGGTTTGTGGCGGGATTCGTACAATGAGCAGTTCTTC. This encodes CASGLWRDSYNEQFF.

The chain carries TRBV27 and TRBJ1-5, with unresolved D. The V gene lost 4 bases and the J gene lost 3 bases, with 10 bases spanning the gap. Germline V gene data show CDR1 as MNHEY and CDR2 as SMNVEV (reference sequence). The CDR3 is 14 amino acids. The CDR3 is CASSSGLINQPQHF. The CDR3 coding sequence is TGTGCCAGCAGTTCAGGACTGATCAATCAGCCCCAGCATTTT.

The rearrangement joins TRBV6-1 to TRBJ2-7; D gene uncertain. Germline CDR1 reads MNHNS; CDR2 reads SASEGT. The length of the CDR3 is 12 residues. The V end was cut by 2 bases, the J end by 3 bases, with 5 bases between. The CDR3: CASSESIYEQYV. The CDR3 DNA reads TGTGCCAGCAGTGAATCCATCTACGAGCAGTACGTC.

By sample share, this clone is medium-sized. Distinct nucleotide sequences in the sample also encode this CDR3. J is TRBJ2-7 and V is TRBV7-8, with 8 bases that match TRBD2. The V gene's germline CDR1 is SGHVS and CDR2 FQNEAQ. CDR3 length equals 17 residues. Unmatched junction bases numbered 10, after V lost 2 bases and J lost 1 base. The chain's CDR3 is CASSLFGSGGVSYEQYV. In DNA, the CDR3 is TGTGCCAGCAGCTTATTCGGGTCGGGGGGGGTTTCCTACGAGCAGTACGTC.

The chain carries TRBV14 and TRBJ2-7; possibly TRBD1 for D (5 bases). Trimming shortened V by 4 bases and J by 6 bases, and 7 bases separated the two germline ends. The CDR3 has 11 residues. Germline CDR1 SGHDN, CDR2 FVKESK. The CDR3 loop reads CASSPGLEQYF. CDR3 nucleotides: TGTGCCAGCAGCCCAGGGCTCGAGCAGTACTTC.

V is TRBV27 and J is TRBJ2-7; D uncertain. The CDR3 has 12 amino acids. Trimming stripped 5 bases from V and 3 bases from J, with 8 bases between. Per the germline V gene, CDR1 is MNHEY and CDR2 is SMNVEV (reference sequence). The CDR3 coding sequence is TGTGCCAGCAGTCCACCCAGCTACGAGCAGTACTTC. It is translated as CASSPPSYEQYF.

This rearrangement joins TRBV25-1 to TRBJ1-6; no definite D call. The germline CDR1 and CDR2 sequences are MGHDK and SYGVNS. CDR3 length: 17 amino acids. The V and J ends lost 1 base and 7 bases respectively, with 17 bases between them. Written as DNA, the CDR3 is TGTGCCAGCAGTGAATTGCGTCCGGGGAGACCCAATTCACCCCTCCACTTT. Protein sequence: CASSELRPGRPNSPLHF.

This clone showed up just once. The gene calls are TRBV2 and TRBJ1-1; TRBD1 agrees at 9 bases. CDR3 size: 15 residues. The germline CDR1 and CDR2 sequences are SNHLY and FYNNEI. Unmatched junction bases numbered 6, after V lost 6 bases and J lost 1 base. CDR3 nucleotide sequence: TGTGCCAGCAGACTGGAGGGACAGGGGAACACTGAAGCTTTCTTT. This gives the protein CASRLEGQGNTEAFF.

The V call is TRBV11-1, the J call TRBJ2-1, with D possibly matching TRBD2 (6 bases). V lost 3 bases and J 5 bases, leaving 17 bases between the germline ends. The CDR3 has 16 amino acids. Germline values: CDR1 SGHAT, CDR2 FQDESV (reference sequence). The CDR3 coding sequence is TGTGCCAGCAGCTTTTTAGGGCGGGACTTTAACAATGAGCAGTTCTTC. It encodes CASSFLGRDFNNEQFF.

The genes are TRBV10-1 and TRBJ2-3, with 12 positions matching TRBD1. Germline trimming cut 2 bases from V and 1 base from J; bases unmatched to any gene: 4. This CDR3 region has 17 residues. CDR1 WNHNN and CDR2 SYGVQD come from the germline V gene (reference sequence). The DNA for the CDR3 is TGCGCCAGCAGTGAGATAGGGACAGGGGGCCGCACAGATACGCAGTATTTT. Its translation: CASSEIGTGGRTDTQYF.

The chain couples TRBV7-5 to TRBJ2-7; TRBD2 is taken as the D call from the table, unchecked against the DNA. TRBV7-5 is termed a pseudogene. CDR3 length: 17 amino acids. The CDR3 DNA sequence: TGTGTCAGAAGCTTAGTTCGTCCTAGCGGGCCGTCCTACGAGCAGTACTTC. As protein: CVRSLVRPSGPSYEQYF.

This sequence joins TRBV2 and TRBJ1-4; D unresolved. CDR3 size: 11 residues. Between the trimmed V and J ends, which lost 5 bases and 7 bases, there was a span of 5 bases. Germline CDR1 is SNHLY and CDR2 is FYNNEI. In DNA, the CDR3 is TGTGCCAGCAGTTTCAGTGAAAAACTGTTTTTT. Its protein is CASSFSEKLFF.

The chain employs TRBV4-3 and TRBJ2-3; weak D call: TRBD2 (6 bases). The V and J ends lost 0 bases and 2 bases respectively, with 12 bases between them. The CDR3 loop spans 16 amino acids. Germline values: CDR1 LGHNA, CDR2 YSLEER. CDR3 in amino acids: CASSQDGGWPTDTQYF. The CDR3 region has the DNA TGCGCCAGCAGCCAAGACGGGGGTTGGCCCACAGATACGCAGTATTTT.